Listed below are T cell receptor beta chains from one sample, sequenced in a study of monozygotic twins with inflammatory bowel disease. Following a re-call of the 5' RACE reads, TCRdb has one entry per CDR3 protein and lacks DNA. The sample's table shows about 300,000 distinct CDR3 sequences. Sequencing was performed on blood. Every receptor here comes from a human donor with ulcerative colitis or Crohn's disease, or a healthy co-twin of an affected twin (not recorded which). The CDR3 runs from the conserved cysteine through the conserved F or W.

j_call	v_call	cdr3_aa
TRBJ2-3	TRBV5-1	CASSLRESGDTQYF
TRBJ1-6	TRBV6-1	CASSEQGQKNSPLHF
TRBJ1-1	TRBV7-2	CASSLGGFGTEAFF
TRBJ1-2	TRBV12-3/TRBV12-4	CASSLRGKVVGYTF
TRBJ2-7	TRBV6-1	CASRVDRGRYEQYF
TRBJ1-2	TRBV6-6	CASRSSGTAYGYTF
TRBJ1-1	TRBV6-2/TRBV6-3	CASSYSLGENMNTEAFF
TRBJ2-5	TRBV20-1	CSALFGNQETQYF
TRBJ2-5	TRBV12-3/TRBV12-4	CASRTSGKETQYF
TRBJ2-1	TRBV6-2/TRBV6-3	CASSRGTSGTYNEQFF
TRBJ2-3	TRBV5-1	CASSSSGQSTDTQYF